The text below deals with one T cell receptor (beta chain). Its antigen is as yet unknown. Trimming cost V 1 base and J 11 bases, with 13 bases left between them. The V gene's germline CDR1 is SGHAT and CDR2 FQNNGV. This CDR3 contains 13 residues. MiXCR was run by TCRdb on the RT-PCR reads, yielding one entry per CDR3 protein. The repertoire consists of over 750,000 distinct CDR3 sequences, with approximately 22% occurring once and the leading ten covering roughly 10%. The data are from a study of response to subunit inactivated influenza vaccine. Overall study findings and caveats: Each seasonal flu vaccination may recruit only limited new T cells, authors suggested.

Material: PBMCs from blood, obtained approximately 5 days after vaccination. V usage is TRBV11-2 and J usage is TRBJ2-3; possibly TRBD2 for D (6 bases). The clonotype was recovered from a man in his fifties who received an inactivated influenza vaccine. CDR3 nucleotides: TGTGCCAGCAGCTTAGTAGTAGCGGATCAGCAGTATTTT. Amino acid sequence: CASSLVVADQQYF.